Shown below are 10 T cell receptor beta chains from a single sample sequenced in a study of blood T cell repertoires in COVID-19. The table came from immunoSEQ multiplex PCR; TCRdb's copy has only in-frame clones and leaves some out. The top ten hold roughly 7.7% of the sample, which has some 110,000 clones, 75% to 85% seen once. Sequencing input: peripheral blood. These TCRs come from a man aged 70 or older with acute or convalescent COVID-19.

The V call is TRBV6-5, the J call TRBJ2-2, with D unclear. The CDR3 consists of 12 residues. V dropped 6 bases and J dropped 5 bases, with 7 bases sitting between them. CDR1 and CDR2 from the germline V gene are MNHEY and SVGAGI. The CDR3 is CASRKLTGELFF. The CDR3 DNA sequence: TGTGCCAGCAGAAAACTTACCGGGGAGCTGTTTTTT.

J is TRBJ2-7 and V is TRBV30; 9 nucleotides agree with TRBD1. The CDR3 has 14 residues. V lost 0 bases and J lost 1; bases outside the gene matches: 1. Germline V gene data show CDR1 as GTSNPN and CDR2 as SVGIG (reference sequence). The CDR3 reads CAWSVGTGSYEQYF. DNA of the CDR3: TGTGCCTGGAGTGTAGGGACAGGGTCCTACGAGCAGTACTTC.

The count of this clone is one. The chain recombines TRBV5-1 with TRBJ1-1; 9 bases map to TRBD1. The V and J ends lost 4 bases and 3 bases, in that order; junction bases with no gene match: 4. Germline assignment: CDR1 SGHRS and CDR2 YFSETQ. The CDR3 length is 14 residues. The CDR3 DNA follows: TGCGCCAGCAGCAGACAGGGGGAGGACACTGAAGCTTTCTTT. It codes for CASSRQGEDTEAFF.

As regards this clone: The junction departs from germline at one end; a sequencing error may be responsible. The chain joins TRBV11-2 to TRBJ2-7, with 9 bases that match TRBD1. The CDR3 is 15 residues long. Germline V gene data show CDR1 as SGHAT and CDR2 as FQNNGV. CDR3 sequence: CASTLETGGIYEQYF. The CDR3 DNA is TGTGCCAGCACCTTAGAGACAGGGGGAATCTACGAGCAGTACTTC.

The genes are TRBV18 and TRBJ1-5, with TRBD1 matching 9 bases. Trimming took 3 bases from V and 3 from J; bases not matched to a gene: 3. This CDR3 region has 15 residues. Looked up from germline, CDR1 is KGHSH and CDR2 is LQKENI. The CDR3 sequence is CASSPGTGPNQPQHF. In DNA form, the CDR3 reads TGTGCCAGCTCACCTGGGACAGGGCCCAATCAGCCCCAGCATTTT.

The chain has TRBV15 and TRBJ2-7, with 11 bases fitting TRBD2. Germline lookup yields CDR1 LNHNV and CDR2 YYDKDF (reference sequence). J gave up 3 bases and V 1 base, and 2 bases lay outside the gene matches. This CDR3 contains 15 residues. CDR3 sequence: CATSRAGLADYEQYF. The DNA of the CDR3 is TGTGCCACCAGCAGAGCGGGACTAGCGGACTACGAGCAGTACTTC.

This chain uses TRBV28 with TRBJ1-5, with 7 positions matching TRBD1. The CDR3 consists of 14 residues. Unmatched junction bases numbered 6, after V lost 5 bases and J lost 5 bases. Germline values: CDR1 MDHEN, CDR2 SYDVKM. CDR3 in amino acids: CASSKTQGDQPQHF. The DNA for the CDR3 is TGTGCCAGCAGTAAAACTCAGGGGGATCAGCCCCAGCATTTT.

The rearrangement joins TRBV7-3 to TRBJ2-5; tentatively, D is TRBD2 (5 bases). CDR1 SGHTA and CDR2 FQGTGA come from the germline V gene. V dropped 5 bases and J dropped 3 bases, with 10 bases sitting between them. CDR3 size: 13 residues. CDR3 sequence: CASSVDYEETQYF. In DNA, the CDR3 is TGTGCCAGCAGCGTCGACTACGAAGAGACCCAGTACTTC.

V usage is TRBV5-1 and J usage is TRBJ2-1; TRBD2 matches 8 bases. The CDR3 is 16 amino acids. Germline V gives CDR1 SGHRS, CDR2 YFSETQ. After removal of 4 bases from V and 9 bases from J, the junction contained 15 bases not matched to a gene. Written as DNA, the CDR3 is TGCGCCAGCAGCCTAACCCCCTTAGCGGGGCTTAGTGAGCAGTTCTTC. Translating it yields CASSLTPLAGLSEQFF.

The chain uses TRBV7-3 and TRBJ2-3; D is unclear. The CDR3 runs to 15 residues. The germline V gene has CDR1 SGHTA and CDR2 FQGTGA. V dropped 1 base and J dropped 6 bases, with 14 bases sitting between them. The CDR3 loop reads CASSLRAWQVDTQYF. CDR3 in DNA: TGTGCCAGCAGCTTAAGGGCTTGGCAGGTGGATACGCAGTATTTT.